The T cell receptor (beta chain) described here comes from a study of blood T cell repertoires in COVID-19. Background on the study: Nucleic acid was either cDNA or gDNA, and it came from T cells, B-cell-depleted T cells, or PBMCs.

Profiling relied on immunoSEQ multiplex PCR, and the TCRdb table lists in-frame clones only, not all of them. This sample has about 170,000 clones, with about 86% found just once. The V end was cut by 6 bases, the J end by 8 bases, with 17 bases between. The CDR3 totals 15 residues. In germline, CDR1 is LNHDA, CDR2 SQIVND (reference sequence). The rearrangement joins TRBV19 to TRBJ1-6, with D unresolved. The sample consisted of peripheral blood. The clonotype comes from a woman in her 70s who had recovered from COVID-19. The CDR3 sequence: CASRTDGVGDSPLHF. CDR3 nucleotide sequence: TGTGCCAGTAGGACCGACGGGGTCGGAGATTCACCCCTCCACTTT.